These 20 T cell receptor beta chains were all obtained from the same sample, sequenced in a study of blood T cell repertoires in COVID-19. Here immunoSEQ multiplex PCR was the method, and the copy in TCRdb shows in-frame clones only, minus some. The sample lists about 230,000 clones; around 83% were seen once. The sequencing sample was made of peripheral blood. These receptor sequences come from a man aged 35 to 55 with acute or convalescent COVID-19.

The chain joins TRBV28 to TRBJ1-5; TRBD1 aligns across 7 bases. There are 15 residues in the CDR3. Germline V gene data show CDR1 as MDHEN and CDR2 as SYDVKM. V lost 5 bases, J lost 4 bases, and 8 bases stayed unmatched. CDR3 loop: CASSTRDRSNQPQHF. The CDR3, as DNA: TGTGCCAGCAGTACCAGGGACAGATCGAATCAGCCCCAGCATTTT.

As for this clone: One end of the junction varies from germline; a read error may be responsible. The DNA for the CDR3 is TGTGCCAGCATTTCCGGGACAGACTACGGCTACACCTTC. This codes for CASISGTDYGYTF. V gene TRBV28 combines with J gene TRBJ1-2; TRBD1 matches at 7 bases. Germline assignment: CDR1 MDHEN and CDR2 SYDVKM. The CDR3 sequence is 13 residues long.

The chain carries TRBV5-3 and TRBJ1-5; possibly TRBD1 for D (5 bases). TRBV5-3 is marked as an open reading frame, function uncertain. Trimming cost V 3 bases and J 0 bases, with 16 bases left between them. The length of the CDR3 is 17 residues. The CDR3 is CARSSPPTENSNQPQHF. The DNA of the CDR3 is TGTGCCAGAAGCTCCCCTCCGACAGAGAATAGCAATCAGCCCCAGCATTTT.

The CDR3 reads CAWSWTGTGNTIYF. As DNA, the CDR3 is TGTGCCTGGAGTTGGACAGGGACAGGAAACACCATATATTTT. This sequence joins TRBV30 and TRBJ1-3, with TRBD1 matching 8 bases. The germline V gene encodes CDR1 GTSNPN and CDR2 SVGIG (reference sequence). V trimming: 2 bases; J trimming: 4 bases; junction bases outside the gene matches: 4. This CDR3 is built from 14 residues.

The chain is built from TRBV29-1 and TRBJ2-7, with no clear D. CDR1 and CDR2 from the germline V gene are SQVTM and ANQGSEA. CDR3 length: 14 amino acids. V was shortened by 3 bases and J by 0 bases, with 12 bases between the two germline ends. The CDR3 sequence is CSVEFGQNSYEQYF. CDR3 coding DNA: TGCAGCGTTGAGTTTGGGCAGAACTCCTACGAGCAGTACTTC.

As to this clone: At one boundary the junction diverges from the germline segment, which might be a read error. Different DNA sequences within this sample yield the same CDR3. The J gene is TRBJ2-6, the V gene TRBV15, with 9 bases identical to TRBD1. The CDR3 totals 18 residues. Per germline, CDR1 LNHNV and CDR2 YYDKDF (reference sequence). In DNA form, the CDR3 reads TGTGCCACCAGCCCCCAGGGGGGACAGGGTCCTGGAGCCAACGTCCTGACTTTC. It is translated as CATSPQGGQGPGANVLTF.

The chain links TRBV19 to TRBJ2-1, with TRBD2 matching over 7 bases. V trimming: 3 bases; J trimming: 10 bases; junction bases outside the gene matches: 12. CDR3 length equals 15 residues. The germline gives CDR1 LNHDA, CDR2 SQIVND (reference sequence). CDR3: CASSIFLSGGLEQFF. The CDR3 DNA reads as TGTGCCAGTAGTATTTTCCTTTCGGGAGGCCTCGAGCAGTTCTTC.

The chain has TRBV7-2 and TRBJ1-5, with TRBD1 matching 10 bases. This CDR3 has 15 amino acids. V lost 5 bases, J lost 7 bases, and 8 bases stayed unmatched. CDR1 is SGHTA and CDR2 is FQGNSA in the germline V gene. Here the CDR3 reads CASSRDRGREQPQHF. The CDR3 region has the DNA TGTGCCAGCAGCCGTGACAGGGGGCGGGAGCAGCCCCAGCATTTT.

The chain carries TRBV9 and TRBJ2-5, with D hard to call. The CDR3 runs to 14 residues. Trimming stripped 4 bases from V and 1 base from J, with 11 bases between. Germline V gene sequence: CDR1 SGDLS, CDR2 YYNGEE. The CDR3 reads CASSPGLIQETQYF. CDR3 nucleotides: TGTGCCAGCAGCCCAGGTCTGATCCAAGAGACCCAGTACTTC.

The chain employs TRBV24-1 and TRBJ2-7, with D possibly being TRBD1 (5 bases). Germline assignment: CDR1 KGHDR and CDR2 SFDVKD. This CDR3 has 15 amino acids. V was shortened by 5 bases and J by 0 bases, with 13 bases between the two germline ends. CDR3 amino acids: CATSASGPSSYEQYF. The CDR3 nucleotides read TGTGCCACCAGTGCTTCAGGGCCTAGCTCCTACGAGCAGTACTTC.

The rearrangement links TRBV9 to TRBJ1-4; 10 nucleotides align to TRBD1. The CDR3 length is 15 residues. Germline lookup yields CDR1 SGDLS and CDR2 YYNGEE. Losses at the gene ends were 4 bases for V and 6 bases for J; bases not matched to a gene: 6. The CDR3, as DNA: TGTGCCAGCAGCTTCCGGGGGACAGGGGATGAAAAACTGTTTTTT. It encodes CASSFRGTGDEKLFF.

The chain carries TRBV5-1 and TRBJ2-3; D is possibly TRBD2 (6 bases). Trimming took off 0 bases at V and 1 base at J, with 12 bases between the two ends. The CDR3 consists of 16 residues. CDR1 is SGHRS, CDR2 YFSETQ, per germline. The CDR3 DNA reads as TGCGCCAGCAGCTTGGGAGCGCAGCGGGGCACAGATACGCAGTATTTT. Residues: CASSLGAQRGTDTQYF.

This chain uses TRBV2 with TRBJ2-7, with a possible D match to TRBD1 (7 bases). CDR3 length: 16 residues. The ends were cut back, 3 bases at V and 2 bases at J, with 17 bases in the middle. Germline lookup yields CDR1 SNHLY and CDR2 FYNNEI. The DNA for the CDR3 is TGTGCCAGCAGTGACCCTGGAGGGGGCAGTACCTACGAGCAGTACTTC. It specifies CASSDPGGGSTYEQYF.

The sample holds a few counts of this clone. The CDR3 here is CASSIGTGNTEAFF. In DNA form, the CDR3 reads TGTGCCAGTAGTATCGGGACAGGGAACACTGAAGCTTTCTTT. The rearrangement links TRBV19 to TRBJ1-1, with 8 bases that match TRBD1. From germline, CDR1 is LNHDA and CDR2 SQIVND (reference sequence). This CDR3 comprises 14 residues. The V segment lost 3 bases and the J segment 1 base; nucleotides outside the gene matches: 1.

V is TRBV6-5 and J is TRBJ2-5, with TRBD1 matching 12 bases. Germline values: CDR1 MNHEY, CDR2 SVGAGI. CDR3 size: 15 residues. Trimming cost V 9 bases and J 5 bases; bases outside gene matches: 10. CDR3 sequence: CASAPGQGAGETQYF. In DNA, the CDR3 is TGTGCCAGTGCGCCGGGACAGGGGGCGGGCGAGACCCAGTACTTC.

The CDR3 reads CASSPGTDTGELFF. Written as DNA, the CDR3 is TGTGCCAGCAGCCCCGGGACAGACACCGGGGAGCTGTTTTTT. This chain uses TRBV27 with TRBJ2-2; 7 nucleotides align to TRBD1. The CDR3 totals 14 residues. With V trimmed by 6 bases and J by 3 bases, 4 bases remained unmatched. Per germline, CDR1 MNHEY and CDR2 SMNVEV (reference sequence).

This chain links TRBV7-6 with TRBJ1-4; no clear D gene. The CDR3 runs to 14 residues. Per the germline V gene, CDR1 is SGHVS and CDR2 is FNYEAQ. V was clipped by 3 bases and J by 10 bases, with 15 bases between them. The CDR3 sequence is CASSFDLTLGKLFF. The CDR3 DNA sequence: TGTGCCAGCAGCTTTGACTTGACCCTCGGAAAACTGTTTTTT.

This clone was observed a single time. This chain connects TRBV5-4 to TRBJ1-1, with 9 bases lining up with TRBD1. The V gene end was trimmed by 0 bases and the J gene end by 4 bases; junction bases not matched to a gene: 1. Germline V gives CDR1 SGHNT, CDR2 YYREEE (reference sequence). CDR3 length equals 14 residues. For the CDR3, the DNA is TGTGCCAGCAGCTTGGTGACAGGGGGCACTGAAGCTTTCTTT. It is translated as CASSLVTGGTEAFF.

The chain joins TRBV28 to TRBJ1-6; D is undetermined. Deletions cut 8 bases from V and 10 bases from J, with 12 bases between. The length of the CDR3 is 12 residues. The germline gives CDR1 MDHEN, CDR2 SYDVKM. CDR3 DNA sequence: TGTGCCAGCTCGTTATTAGAATCACCCCTCCACTTT. It codes for CASSLLESPLHF.

This chain connects TRBV3-1 (or the pseudogene TRBV3-2) to TRBJ2-3; TRBD2 is a possible D gene (6 bases). The CDR3 is 15 amino acids. V was trimmed by 0 bases and J by 4 bases, leaving 11 bases between them. Germline-derived CDR1 and CDR2 are LGHDT and YNNKEL (reference sequence). This CDR3 reads CASSQDPGEADTQYF. The CDR3 DNA reads as TGTGCCAGCAGCCAAGATCCCGGGGAGGCAGATACGCAGTATTTT.